This TCR beta chain is drawn from a study of blood T cell repertoires in COVID-19. As for the study in general: Specimens from acute and convalescent COVID-19 originated in the United States, Italy and Spain. From T cells, B-cell-depleted T cells, or PBMCs came the material, which was cDNA or gDNA.

Participants came from fewer than 25 US areas, aged about 18 to 89 years. Cohort 3 donors were reported recovered after two negative PCRs, clearance, or symptom resolution. Repertoires were generated with immunoSEQ multiplex PCR, while TCRdb's copy carries only in-frame clones and drops some. Among a few hundred thousand clones listed, roughly 80% were seen once. This receptor was identified in a woman between 50 and 59 years old who had recovered from COVID-19. Specimen: PBMCs or T cells enriched from blood (not recorded which).

The CDR3 DNA follows: TGTGCCAGCAGTGAAGATGGTAGACAGGTTGGAGAAAAACTGTTTTTT. The encoded protein is CASSEDGRQVGEKLFF. The chain links TRBV2 to TRBJ1-4, with D perhaps TRBD1 (6 bases). The germline CDR1 and CDR2 sequences are SNHLY and FYNNEI. Trimming took 1 base from V and 8 from J, leaving 17 bases between them. The CDR3 runs to 16 residues.